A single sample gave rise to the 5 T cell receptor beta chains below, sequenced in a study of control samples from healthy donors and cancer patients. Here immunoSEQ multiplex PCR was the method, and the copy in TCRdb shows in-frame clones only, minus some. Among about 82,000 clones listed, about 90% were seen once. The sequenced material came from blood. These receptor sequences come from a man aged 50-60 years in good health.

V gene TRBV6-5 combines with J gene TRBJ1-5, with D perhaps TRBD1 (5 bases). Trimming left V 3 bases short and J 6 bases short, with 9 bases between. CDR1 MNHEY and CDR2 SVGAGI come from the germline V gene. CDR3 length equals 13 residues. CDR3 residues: CASSYRGLQPQHF. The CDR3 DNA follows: TGTGCCAGCAGTTATCGGGGCCTTCAGCCCCAGCATTTT.

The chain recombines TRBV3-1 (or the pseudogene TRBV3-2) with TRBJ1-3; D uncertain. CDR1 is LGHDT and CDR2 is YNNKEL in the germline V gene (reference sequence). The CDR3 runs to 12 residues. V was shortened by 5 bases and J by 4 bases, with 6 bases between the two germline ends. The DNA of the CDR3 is TGTGCCAGCAGCTACCTAGGAAACACCATATATTTT. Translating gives CASSYLGNTIYF.

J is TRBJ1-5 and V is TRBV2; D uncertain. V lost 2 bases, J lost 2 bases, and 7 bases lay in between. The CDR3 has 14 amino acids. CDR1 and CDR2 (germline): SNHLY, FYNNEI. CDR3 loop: CASSELDRNQPQHF. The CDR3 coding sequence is TGTGCCAGCAGTGAACTGGACCGCAATCAGCCCCAGCATTTT.

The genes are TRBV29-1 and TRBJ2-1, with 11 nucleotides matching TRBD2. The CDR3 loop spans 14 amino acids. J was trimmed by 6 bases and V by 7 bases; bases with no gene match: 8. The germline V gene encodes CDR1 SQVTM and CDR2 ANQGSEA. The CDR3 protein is CSADGTSGGNEQFF. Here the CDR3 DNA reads TGCAGCGCCGATGGAACTAGCGGGGGCAATGAGCAGTTCTTC.

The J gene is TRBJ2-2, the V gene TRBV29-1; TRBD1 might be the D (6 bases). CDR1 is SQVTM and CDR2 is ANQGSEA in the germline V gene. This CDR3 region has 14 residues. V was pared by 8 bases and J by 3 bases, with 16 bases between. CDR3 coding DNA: TGCAGCTGCAGGGGTGGGGGATACACCGGGGAGCTGTTTTTT. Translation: CSCRGGGYTGELFF.